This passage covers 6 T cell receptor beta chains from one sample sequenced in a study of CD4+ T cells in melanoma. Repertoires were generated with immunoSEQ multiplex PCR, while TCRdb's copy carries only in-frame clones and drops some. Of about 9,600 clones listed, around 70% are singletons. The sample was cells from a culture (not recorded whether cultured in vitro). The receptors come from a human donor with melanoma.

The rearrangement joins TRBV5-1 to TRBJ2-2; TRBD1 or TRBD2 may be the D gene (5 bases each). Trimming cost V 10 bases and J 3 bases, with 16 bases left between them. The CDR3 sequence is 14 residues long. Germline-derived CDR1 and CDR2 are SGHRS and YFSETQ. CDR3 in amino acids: CAGRRDPYTGELFF. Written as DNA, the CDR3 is TGCGCCGGTCGCCGGGACCCCTACACCGGGGAGCTGTTTTTT.

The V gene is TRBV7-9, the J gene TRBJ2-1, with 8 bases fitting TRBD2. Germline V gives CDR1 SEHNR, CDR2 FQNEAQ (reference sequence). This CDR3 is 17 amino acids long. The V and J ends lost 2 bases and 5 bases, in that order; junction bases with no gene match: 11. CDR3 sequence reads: CASSLLGGSGVDNEQFF. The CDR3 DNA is TGTGCCAGCAGCTTATTAGGAGGTAGCGGGGTCGACAATGAGCAGTTCTTC.

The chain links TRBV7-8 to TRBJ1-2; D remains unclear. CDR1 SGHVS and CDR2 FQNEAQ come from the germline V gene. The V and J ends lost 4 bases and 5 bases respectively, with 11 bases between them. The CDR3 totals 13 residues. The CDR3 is CASSSGDGYGYTF. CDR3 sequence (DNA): TGTGCCAGCAGCTCAGGAGATGGATATGGCTACACCTTC.

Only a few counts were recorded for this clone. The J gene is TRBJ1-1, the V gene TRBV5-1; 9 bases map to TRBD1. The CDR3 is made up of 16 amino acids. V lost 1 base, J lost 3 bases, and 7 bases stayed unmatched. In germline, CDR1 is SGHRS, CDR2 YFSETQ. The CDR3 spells CASSLRQGEGDTEAFF. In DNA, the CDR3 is TGCGCCAGCAGCTTGAGACAGGGGGAGGGAGACACTGAAGCTTTCTTT.

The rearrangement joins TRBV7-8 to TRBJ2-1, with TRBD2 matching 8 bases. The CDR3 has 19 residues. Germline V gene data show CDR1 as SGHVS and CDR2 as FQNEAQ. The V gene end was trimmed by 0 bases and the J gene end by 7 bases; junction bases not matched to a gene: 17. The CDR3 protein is CASSLARVVGRGVWNEQFF. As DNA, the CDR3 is TGTGCCAGCAGCTTAGCGCGAGTGGTAGGGCGGGGGGTCTGGAATGAGCAGTTCTTC.

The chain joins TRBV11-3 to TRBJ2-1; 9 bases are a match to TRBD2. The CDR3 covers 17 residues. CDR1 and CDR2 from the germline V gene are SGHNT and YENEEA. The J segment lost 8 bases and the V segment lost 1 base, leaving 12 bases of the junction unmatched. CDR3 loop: CASSLGAGGLPSDEQFF. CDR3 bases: TGTGCCAGCAGCTTAGGCGCGGGGGGGCTTCCGTCTGATGAGCAGTTCTTC.